Described below is a single T cell receptor (beta chain) sequence and its context. These data come from a study of blood T cell repertoires in COVID-19. Here immunoSEQ multiplex PCR was the method, and the copy in TCRdb shows in-frame clones only, minus some. Of a few hundred thousand clones listed, under 90% are singletons. Germline V CDR1 and CDR2: SQVTM, ANQGSEA. CDR3 length: 15 amino acids. The ends lost 6 bases at V and 7 bases at J; junction bases unmatched: 17. This receptor was obtained from a man aged 55-75 years with acute or convalescent COVID-19. This chain connects TRBV29-1 to TRBJ1-1, with 7 bases aligning to TRBD1. The sequenced sample consisted of peripheral blood. DNA for the CDR3: TGCAGCGTCCGCAGGACAGGAACTGTGGGGGGTGAAGCTTTCTTT. Its translation: CSVRRTGTVGGEAFF.